This T cell receptor (beta chain) appears in the sequencing data of a study of blood T cell repertoires in COVID-19. Study overall: Samples of COVID-19 (acute and convalescent) were obtained from the United States, Italy and Spain. The analysed material was cDNA or gDNA that came from T cells, B-cell-depleted T cells, or PBMCs.

The CDR3 length is 13 residues. The V and J ends lost 4 bases and 10 bases respectively, with 16 bases between them. In this sample, this clone turned up once. Study processing details: Amplification of reference gene primers provided the estimated nucleated cell counts. TCRdb keeps only in-frame clones here, not all; method: immunoSEQ multiplex PCR. V and J calls and clone size are those listed in that table; D and trimming were worked out from the DNA. Of tens of thousands of clones listed, roughly 80% were seen once; the top ten hold around 5.8%. The chain combines TRBV12-3 or TRBV12-4 with TRBJ1-2, with D possibly being TRBD1 (6 bases). The clonotype originates from a man aged 55 to 70 with acute or convalescent COVID-19. The sample consisted of peripheral blood. The CDR3 DNA follows: TGTGCCAGCAGTTCTACTCTACAGGGTTCCTACACCTTC. Its translation is CASSSTLQGSYTF.